A selection of T cell receptor beta chains follows, all from one sample in a study of Tregs in tolerant kidney transplant recipients. Generated by immunoSEQ multiplex PCR, the TCRdb table keeps only in-frame clones and is missing some. The sample holds under 85,000 clones; roughly nine tenths are singletons and the top ten take roughly 0.4%. This specimen was CD4+ T cells from blood, taken before the transplant. Source of these receptors: a human donor who received a combined kidney and bone marrow transplant. Each CDR3 is given with its conserved first and last residue. Each record gives: V gene, D gene, clone size, J gene, CDR3 protein, CDR3 DNA. A D gene is named only where the DNA matches it firmly. The size field is filled for only some rows; it gives once, few, many or a size class.

V: TRBV30; D: TRBD1; size: .; J: TRBJ2-1; CDR3: CAWSPTGNEQFF; DNA: TGTGCCTGGAGCCCGACAGGGAATGAGCAGTTCTTC
V: TRBV6-6; D: .; size: .; J: TRBJ1-3; CDR3: CASREQPSGNTIYF; DNA: TGTGCCAGCAGGGAACAGCCCTCTGGAAACACCATATATTTT
V: TRBV28; D: TRBD2; size: .; J: TRBJ2-7; CDR3: CASTHLAGTYEQYF; DNA: TGTGCCAGCACCCACCTAGCGGGCACCTACGAGCAGTACTTC
V: TRBV2; D: .; size: .; J: TRBJ2-1; CDR3: CASRVGGAQFF; DNA: TGTGCCAGCAGGGTAGGGGGGGCCCAGTTCTTC
V: TRBV5-1; D: TRBD1; size: .; J: TRBJ1-1; CDR3: CASSPQPTGDTEAFF; DNA: TGCGCCAGCAGCCCCCAGCCGACAGGGGACACTGAAGCTTTCTTT
V: TRBV29-1; D: .; size: .; J: TRBJ2-7; CDR3: CSGGGPYEQYF; DNA: TGCAGCGGCGGAGGCCCCTACGAGCAGTACTTC
V: TRBV5-1; D: .; size: .; J: TRBJ2-1; CDR3: CASSLDIYNEQFF; DNA: TGCGCCAGCAGCTTGGACATATACAATGAGCAGTTCTTC
V: TRBV4-1; D: TRBD1; size: .; J: TRBJ2-7; CDR3: CASAPGQGSLAATYEQYF; DNA: TGCGCCAGTGCACCGGGACAGGGTTCTCTAGCGGCCACCTACGAGCAGTACTTC
V: TRBV9; D: .; size: once; J: TRBJ1-2; CDR3: CASSVAPGNYGYTF; DNA: TGTGCCAGCAGCGTAGCTCCGGGAAACTATGGCTACACCTTC
V: TRBV6-5; D: .; size: .; J: TRBJ2-7; CDR3: CAILPLKGPRPEQYF; DNA: TGTGCCATCCTCCCCCTCAAGGGGCCCCGCCCCGAGCAGTACTTC
V: TRBV28; D: TRBD1; size: .; J: TRBJ2-5; CDR3: CASSSWTGEETQYF; DNA: TGTGCCAGCAGTTCCTGGACAGGGGAAGAGACCCAGTACTTC
V: TRBV9; D: TRBD2; size: .; J: TRBJ2-3; CDR3: CASSVTLAGGSTDTQYF; DNA: TGTGCCAGCAGCGTCACCCTAGCGGGAGGTAGCACAGATACGCAGTATTTT
V: TRBV6-1; D: TRBD2; size: .; J: TRBJ2-7; CDR3: CASTPGLGPYEQYF; DNA: TGTGCCAGCACCCCAGGACTAGGCCCCTACGAGCAGTACTTC
V: TRBV28; D: TRBD2; size: .; J: TRBJ2-3; CDR3: CASSWDYSSVPSTDTQYF; DNA: TGTGCCAGCAGTTGGGACTACTCCTCCGTCCCTAGCACAGATACGCAGTATTTT
V: TRBV7-3; D: .; size: .; J: TRBJ2-1; CDR3: CASSQGGGRYNEQFF; DNA: TGTGCCAGCAGCCAGGGGGGCGGGAGGTACAATGAGCAGTTCTTC
V: TRBV7-3; D: TRBD2; size: .; J: TRBJ2-1; CDR3: CASSWAGTSGNEQFF; DNA: TGTGCCAGCAGCTGGGCCGGGACTAGCGGCAATGAGCAGTTCTTC
V: TRBV14; D: .; size: .; J: TRBJ2-7; CDR3: CASSQTGSVYEQYF; DNA: TGTGCCAGCAGCCAGACTGGGTCCGTATACGAGCAGTACTTC
V: TRBV11-1; D: .; size: .; J: TRBJ2-1; CDR3: CASSLVVNEQFF; DNA: TGTGCCAGCAGCTTAGTAGTAAATGAGCAGTTCTTC
V: TRBV18; D: .; size: .; J: TRBJ2-1; CDR3: CASSPRGISEQFF; DNA: TGTGCCAGCTCACCACGCGGGATTAGTGAGCAGTTCTTC
V: TRBV7-8; D: .; size: .; J: TRBJ1-1; CDR3: CASSPLGQLNTEAFF; DNA: TGTGCCAGCAGCCCGCTGGGACAATTAAACACTGAAGCTTTCTTT
V: TRBV4-1; D: TRBD2; size: .; J: TRBJ2-1; CDR3: CASSQEIAGYNEQFF; DNA: TGCGCCAGCAGCCAAGAAATAGCGGGTTACAATGAGCAGTTCTTC
V: TRBV5-1; D: .; size: once; J: TRBJ2-7; CDR3: CASSLAGRDYEQYF; DNA: TGCGCCAGCAGCTTGGCCGGGAGAGACTACGAGCAGTACTTC
V: TRBV2; D: .; size: .; J: TRBJ2-4; CDR3: CASRADRLAKNIQYF; DNA: TGTGCCAGCAGGGCGGACAGACTAGCCAAAAACATTCAGTACTTC
V: TRBV27; D: .; size: .; J: TRBJ1-5; CDR3: CASSFFRTSINQPQHF; DNA: TGTGCCAGCAGTTTTTTCCGGACATCTATTAATCAGCCCCAGCATTTT
V: TRBV30; D: .; size: .; J: TRBJ2-5; CDR3: CAWSIQEGQYF; DNA: TGTGCCTGGAGTATTCAAGAGGGCCAGTACTTC
V: TRBV5-8; D: TRBD2; size: .; J: TRBJ2-1; CDR3: CASSSGTSGTEQFF; DNA: TGTGCCAGCAGCTCCGGGACTAGCGGGACTGAGCAGTTCTTC
V: TRBV18; D: .; size: .; J: TRBJ2-7; CDR3: CASSPTGTTYEQYF; DNA: TGTGCCAGCTCACCTACCGGGACAACCTACGAGCAGTACTTC
V: TRBV5-4; D: TRBD2; size: .; J: TRBJ2-3; CDR3: CASSLRTSGFTDTQYF; DNA: TGTGCCAGCAGCTTGAGGACTAGCGGTTTCACAGATACGCAGTATTTT
V: TRBV9; D: .; size: .; J: TRBJ1-3; CDR3: CASSPRTDGNTIYF; DNA: TGTGCCAGCAGCCCCCGGACAGATGGAAACACCATATATTTT
V: TRBV7-7; D: TRBD2; size: .; J: TRBJ2-5; CDR3: CASSFASGKETQYF; DNA: TGTGCTAGCAGCTTTGCTAGCGGGAAAGAGACCCAGTACTTC
V: TRBV30; D: .; size: .; J: TRBJ2-1; CDR3: CAWDREWVDNEQFF; DNA: TGTGCCTGGGATAGGGAGTGGGTGGACAATGAGCAGTTCTTC
V: TRBV11-2; D: .; size: .; J: TRBJ2-7; CDR3: CASSLAGTSYYEQYF; DNA: TGTGCCAGCAGCTTAGCGGGGACTTCCTACTACGAGCAGTACTTC
V: TRBV14; D: TRBD2; size: .; J: TRBJ2-1; CDR3: CASSPVYPGGEGTYNEQFF; DNA: TGTGCCAGCAGCCCAGTTTATCCCGGGGGGGAGGGAACCTACAATGAGCAGTTCTTC
V: TRBV5-1; D: TRBD2; size: .; J: TRBJ2-1; CDR3: CASSITSGPYNEQFF; DNA: TGCGCCAGCAGCATTACTAGCGGTCCCTACAATGAGCAGTTCTTC
V: TRBV30; D: .; size: .; J: TRBJ2-3; CDR3: CASGTESGSTDTQYF; DNA: TGTGCCTCGGGCACGGAAAGCGGAAGCACAGATACGCAGTATTTT
V: TRBV7-9; D: TRBD2; size: once; J: TRBJ2-7; CDR3: CASSQWGTSGFNEQYF; DNA: TGTGCCAGCAGCCAATGGGGGACTAGCGGGTTTAACGAGCAGTACTTC
V: TRBV19; D: TRBD2; size: .; J: TRBJ2-1; CDR3: CASSIIALAGGGTEQFF; DNA: TGTGCCAGTAGTATTATTGCTCTAGCGGGTGGGGGGACTGAGCAGTTCTTC
V: TRBV29-1; D: .; size: .; J: TRBJ2-5; CDR3: CSARRVLETQYF; DNA: TGCAGCGCTCGGCGGGTCTTGGAGACCCAGTACTTC
V: TRBV9; D: TRBD2; size: .; J: TRBJ2-1; CDR3: CASSVARRGSGRHNEQFF; DNA: TGTGCCAGCAGCGTAGCCCGGCGGGGGAGCGGGAGACACAATGAGCAGTTCTTC
V: TRBV6-1; D: TRBD2; size: .; J: TRBJ2-3; CDR3: CASSGLGQAGGMVDTQYF; DNA: TGTGCCAGCAGTGGCTTGGGGCAGGCGGGAGGTATGGTGGATACGCAGTATTTT
V: TRBV12-5; D: TRBD1; size: .; J: TRBJ1-3; CDR3: CASGLEDRASGNTIYF; DNA: TGTGCTAGTGGTTTGGAAGACAGGGCTTCTGGAAACACCATATATTTT
V: TRBV27; D: .; size: .; J: TRBJ1-2; CDR3: CASSLKGDYGYTF; DNA: TGTGCCAGCAGTTTAAAGGGGGACTATGGCTACACCTTC
V: TRBV6-4; D: .; size: .; J: TRBJ2-3; CDR3: CASSDSTLRDPQYF; DNA: TGTGCCAGCAGTGACTCCACTCTGCGGGACCCGCAGTATTTT
V: TRBV2; D: TRBD2; size: .; J: TRBJ2-7; CDR3: CASRLAGLSEQYF; DNA: TGTGCCAGCAGGCTAGCGGGGCTTAGCGAGCAGTACTTC
V: TRBV7-3; D: TRBD2; size: .; J: TRBJ2-1; CDR3: CASSKTSGQTSSYNEQFF; DNA: TGTGCCAGCAGCAAGACTAGCGGGCAGACCAGCTCCTACAATGAGCAGTTCTTC
V: TRBV2; D: TRBD2; size: .; J: TRBJ2-7; CDR3: CASSGLAEDPSYEQYF; DNA: TGTGCCAGCAGTGGACTAGCGGAAGACCCCTCCTACGAGCAGTACTTC
V: TRBV6-5; D: .; size: .; J: TRBJ2-3; CDR3: CASSYSNLFTDTQYF; DNA: TGTGCCAGCAGTTACTCGAACTTGTTCACAGATACGCAGTATTTT
V: TRBV7-9; D: TRBD2; size: .; J: TRBJ2-3; CDR3: CASSLAAGGTDTQYF; DNA: TGTGCCAGCAGCTTAGCGGCGGGAGGAACAGATACGCAGTATTTT
V: TRBV6-5; D: TRBD1; size: .; J: TRBJ1-1; CDR3: CASRRQGATEAFF; DNA: TGTGCCAGCAGGAGACAGGGGGCCACTGAAGCTTTCTTT
V: TRBV2; D: TRBD2; size: .; J: TRBJ2-1; CDR3: CATTSGRAWDEQFF; DNA: TGTGCCACGACTAGCGGGAGGGCGTGGGATGAGCAGTTCTTC
V: TRBV7-2; D: TRBD2; size: .; J: TRBJ2-7; CDR3: CASSLIPTRGSHEQYF; DNA: TGTGCCAGCAGCTTAATCCCGACCCGCGGGAGCCACGAGCAGTACTTC
V: TRBV29-1; D: TRBD2; size: .; J: TRBJ2-7; CDR3: CSGRGGLNDYEQYF; DNA: TGCAGCGGCCGGGGGGGGCTCAACGACTACGAGCAGTACTTC
V: TRBV6-5; D: TRBD2; size: .; J: TRBJ2-7; CDR3: CASSYSGGVEQYF; DNA: TGTGCCAGCAGTTATAGCGGGGGGGTCGAGCAGTACTTC
V: TRBV10-3; D: .; size: .; J: TRBJ2-2; CDR3: CAISESTESNTGELFF; DNA: TGTGCCATCAGTGAGTCTACAGAATCAAACACCGGGGAGCTGTTTTTT
V: TRBV11-1; D: .; size: once; J: TRBJ2-7; CDR3: CASSLRESSTEQYF; DNA: TGTGCCAGCAGCCTCCGGGAGTCATCGACCGAGCAGTACTTC
V: TRBV19; D: TRBD2; size: .; J: TRBJ2-7; CDR3: CASSPGTSGGSYEQYF; DNA: TGTGCCAGTAGTCCCGGGACTAGCGGGGGCTCCTACGAGCAGTACTTC